The 20 T cell receptor beta chains presented below share a single source sample, sequenced in a study of blood T cells in healthy people across ages. PCR was performed a second time for about 6 to 11 cycles using a sample-barcoded 5' primer and a J-beta primer mix. TCRdb passed the 5' RACE reads through MiXCR, listing each CDR3 protein once. The sample yields about 640,000 distinct CDR3 sequences, roughly 58% seen once. Sequenced: blood. These TCRs come from a man in his sixties in good health.

In its sample, this clonotype was seen many times. The chain recombines TRBV9 with TRBJ2-5; TRBD1 is a possible D gene (5 bases). V was trimmed by 4 bases and J by 2 bases, leaving 18 bases between them. Germline V gene lookup returns CDR1 SGDLS and CDR2 YYNGEE. This CDR3 contains 16 residues. The CDR3 DNA reads as TGTGCCAGCAGCACACGCTCAGACAGCCGTCAAGAGACCCAGTACTTC. Protein sequence: CASSTRSDSRQETQYF. Filled out from reference TRBV9 and TRBJ2-5, the complete variable domain reads DSGVTQTPKHLITATGQRVTLRCSPRSGDLSVYWYQQSLDQGLQFLIQYYNGEERAKGNILERFSAQQFPDLHSELNLSSLELGDSALYFCASSTRSDSRQETQYFGPGTRLLVL.

The table lists this clonotype with a count of one. The junction differs from germline at one of its ends, possibly a read error. The chain has TRBV7-2 and TRBJ1-2; tentative D call: TRBD1 (5 bases). The CDR3 is made up of 15 amino acids. CDR1 SGHTA and CDR2 FQGNSA come from the germline V gene. The CDR3 sequence is CACSSPTGGFYGYTF. The CDR3 DNA follows: TGTGCCTGCAGCTCCCCAACGGGGGGGTTCTATGGCTACACCTTC.

This clonotype was observed once. The genes are TRBV7-2 and TRBJ2-1; 9 bases fit TRBD1. The ends lost 5 bases at V and 10 bases at J; junction bases unmatched: 9. The CDR3 has 14 amino acids. CDR1 and CDR2 from the germline V gene are SGHTA and FQGNSA. CDR3 residues: CASSPGTGNREQFF. The DNA for the CDR3 is TGTGCCAGCAGCCCTGGGACAGGGAATCGAGAGCAGTTCTTC. Full variable domain (remainder filled in from reference TRBV7-2 and TRBJ2-1): GAGVSQSPSNKVTEKGKDVELRCDPISGHTALYWYRQSLGQGLEFLIYFQGNSAPDKSGLPSDRFSAERTGGSVSTLTIQRTQQEDSAVYLCASSPGTGNREQFFGPGTRLTVL.

This clonotype has at least ten counts. The chain recombines TRBV3-1 with TRBJ2-3; 9 bases match TRBD1. The CDR3 is made up of 18 amino acids. Germline-derived CDR1 and CDR2 are LGHDT and YNNKEL (reference sequence). The V segment lost 4 bases and the J segment 3 bases; nucleotides outside the gene matches: 14. CDR3 sequence reads: CASSLGAGTGIGTDTQYF. In DNA form, the CDR3 reads TGTGCCAGCAGCCTCGGAGCCGGGACAGGGATCGGTACAGATACGCAGTATTTT.

This clonotype is a singleton in its sample. V gene TRBV4-1 combines with J gene TRBJ2-1; D may match TRBD1 or TRBD2 (6 bases each). Per the germline V gene, CDR1 is MGHRA and CDR2 is YSYEKL. The CDR3 consists of 18 residues. Trimming removed 6 bases from V and 0 bases from J, with 21 bases in between. CDR3 in DNA: TGCGCCAGCAGACCTGGGACGGGGGCCTCAAGCTCCTACAATGAGCAGTTCTTC. Residues: CASRPGTGASSSYNEQFF.

This chain connects TRBV6-5 to TRBJ2-3; 9 nucleotides line up with TRBD2. The CDR3 length is 16 residues. Germline loops: CDR1 MNHEY, CDR2 SVGAGI. The V gene end was trimmed by 6 bases and the J gene end by 2 bases; junction bases not matched to a gene: 9. CDR3 protein: CASSRGGALFTDTQYF. The CDR3 DNA is TGTGCCAGCAGCCGCGGGGGGGCCCTATTCACAGATACGCAGTATTTT.

V is TRBV6-9 and J is TRBJ2-7; TRBD2 matches at 7 bases. The J call may be wrong; the DNA end is better matched by TRBJ2-5. Per the germline V gene, CDR1 is MNHGY and CDR2 is SVAAGI. The length of the CDR3 is 16 residues. The CDR3 DNA is TGTGCCAGCAGTTATATCCCCCCGCGGGGGCAAGAGACCCAGTACTTC. Residues: CASSYIPPRGQETQYF.

V usage is TRBV4-2 and J usage is TRBJ1-5; D ambiguous. The CDR3 consists of 16 residues. Germline lookup yields CDR1 LGHNA and CDR2 YNFKEQ. Deletions cut 1 base from V and 0 bases from J, with 10 bases between. The CDR3 DNA follows: TGTGCCAGCAGCCAAGGTGGTGGGTATAGCAATCAGCCCCAGCATTTT. It translates to CASSQGGGYSNQPQHF.

This clonotype has a handful of counts. The rearrangement uses TRBV3-1 and TRBJ2-7; 10 bases agree with TRBD2. The CDR3 contains 16 residues. Trimming removed 1 base from V and 5 bases from J; junction bases left unmatched: 8. Per the germline V gene, CDR1 is LGHDT and CDR2 is YNNKEL (reference sequence). CDR3 DNA sequence: TGTGCCAGCAGCCAAGCGCTACTAGCGGGGTCCAACGAGCAGTACTTC. It specifies CASSQALLAGSNEQYF.

The V gene is TRBV7-9, the J gene TRBJ2-7; perhaps TRBD1 as D (6 bases). Trimming left V 2 bases short and J 5 bases short, with 13 bases between. Germline CDR1 and CDR2: SEHNR and FQNEAQ (reference sequence). The CDR3 spans 14 residues. CDR3 coding DNA: TGTGCCAGCAGCTTACGGCAGGGGTTAAACGAGCAGTACTTC. It encodes CASSLRQGLNEQYF.

In DNA form, the CDR3 reads TGTGCCAGCAATCGGGCGGGGGCCAACGTCCTGACTTTC. Translating gives CASNRAGANVLTF. This sequence joins TRBV12-3 or TRBV12-4 and TRBJ2-6; no clear D gene. This CDR3 is 13 amino acids long. V lost 7 bases to trimming and J lost 4 bases, with 8 bases between them.

The chain employs TRBV7-2 and TRBJ1-4; TRBD1 matches at 9 bases. Trimming took 5 bases from V and 3 from J; bases not matched to a gene: 10. In germline, CDR1 is SGHTA, CDR2 FQGNSA. The length of the CDR3 is 17 residues. The DNA of the CDR3 is TGTGCCAGCAGCCCCGTCCCGGGACAGGGTCCTAATGAAAAACTGTTTTTT. Protein: CASSPVPGQGPNEKLFF.

The rearrangement links TRBV7-9 to TRBJ2-3; the match to TRBD2 covers 9 bases. CDR1 is SEHNR and CDR2 is FQNEAQ in the germline V gene (reference sequence). This CDR3 is 15 amino acids long. The trim removed 8 bases at V and 2 bases at J, leaving 8 bases unmatched. Here the CDR3 reads CASGWVAGATDTQYF. The CDR3 nucleotides are TGTGCCAGCGGATGGGTAGCGGGGGCCACAGATACGCAGTATTTT.

This sequence joins TRBV2 and TRBJ1-5; 8 bases line up with TRBD1. Germline values: CDR1 SNHLY, CDR2 FYNNEI. This CDR3 region has 14 residues. Trimming removed 6 bases from V and 6 bases from J; junction bases left unmatched: 7. CDR3 sequence: CASSDTGGIQPQHF. In DNA form, the CDR3 reads TGTGCCAGCAGCGATACAGGGGGAATTCAGCCCCAGCATTTT.

This clonotype was seen more than once but under ten times. This chain connects TRBV20-1 to TRBJ2-4; D may match TRBD1 or TRBD2 (6 bases each). Deletions cut 1 base from V and 1 base from J, with 11 bases between. CDR3 length: 15 residues. Germline-derived CDR1 and CDR2 are DFQATT and SNEGSKA (reference sequence). CDR3 amino acids: CSARAGALAKNIQYF. The CDR3 DNA sequence: TGCAGTGCTAGAGCGGGGGCGTTGGCCAAAAACATTCAGTACTTC.

This clonotype was found a few times. The chain carries TRBV6-1 and TRBJ2-1, with D uncertain. Trimming left V 5 bases short and J 2 bases short, with 13 bases between. This CDR3 comprises 15 residues. Germline CDR1 and CDR2: MNHNS and SASEGT. CDR3 residues: CASSLGRGAYNEQFF. The CDR3, as DNA: TGTGCCAGCAGTCTAGGTAGAGGTGCCTACAATGAGCAGTTCTTC.

The V call is TRBV20-1, the J call TRBJ2-1; D is unclear. Germline V gives CDR1 DFQATT, CDR2 SNEGSKA (reference sequence). V was shortened by 4 bases and J by 5 bases, with 12 bases between the two germline ends. The CDR3 has 13 amino acids. The CDR3 sequence: CSAKGRIDNEQFF. Here the CDR3 DNA reads TGCAGTGCTAAAGGGCGGATAGACAATGAGCAGTTCTTC.

V usage is TRBV3-1 and J usage is TRBJ2-5; maybe TRBD2 (5 bases). Trimming took off 0 bases at V and 5 bases at J, with 16 bases between the two ends. CDR1 is LGHDT, CDR2 YNNKEL, per germline (reference sequence). This CDR3 spans 16 amino acids. The CDR3 sequence: CASSQDPGSARETQYF. The DNA of the CDR3 is TGTGCCAGCAGCCAAGATCCGGGATCCGCGCGGGAGACCCAGTACTTC.

The chain combines TRBV5-5 with TRBJ2-1, with a weak D call TRBD1 (5 bases). Germline V gene sequence: CDR1 SGHKS, CDR2 YYEKEE (reference sequence). Trimming left V 3 bases short and J 2 bases short, with 12 bases between. CDR3 length: 15 residues. The CDR3 DNA follows: TGTGCCAGCAGCTGGGGCGCCCAGCCCTACAATGAGCAGTTCTTC. Amino acids: CASSWGAQPYNEQFF.

The J gene is TRBJ1-1, the V gene TRBV27; D uncertain. V dropped 6 bases and J dropped 7 bases, with 12 bases sitting between them. Germline V gene sequence: CDR1 MNHEY, CDR2 SMNVEV (reference sequence). The CDR3 loop spans 12 amino acids. This chain's CDR3 is CASSRPFLEAFF. DNA of the CDR3: TGTGCCAGCAGCCGACCGTTCCTTGAAGCTTTCTTT.